The 10 T cell receptor beta chains listed next were all sequenced from one sample in a study of T cell clonality in common variable immunodeficiency. The assay was immunoSEQ multiplex PCR, and TCRdb's table has in-frame clones only and misses some. Sampling found roughly 12,000 clones, none seen once. Study conclusions and caveats: In common variable immunodeficiency, TCR beta chains reportedly carried fewer deletions and N-nucleotide insertions.

No cognate antigen is known for these TCRs. Sequenced input: peripheral blood mononuclear cells. These receptors came from a human donor with common variable immunodeficiency.

Notes on this clone: The DNA ends 3 residues before the CDR3 does, and the rest of the CDR3 is filled in from the germline J gene. The chain combines TRBV7-3 with TRBJ2-3, with D maybe TRBD1 (5 bases). The CDR3 is 13 amino acids. The V gene lost 3 bases and the J gene lost 4 bases, with 8 bases spanning the gap. Per the germline V gene, CDR1 is SGHTA and CDR2 is FQGTGA. CDR3 bases read: TGTGCCAGCAGCTTTTCAGGGTCAGATACG. This encodes CASSFSGSDT. The full CDR3 is CASSFSGSDTQYF.

This clone was seen a few times. The read ends 3 residues before the CDR3 terminus; that terminus is restored from the germline J gene. V gene TRBV19 combines with J gene TRBJ1-1; D is ambiguous. The ends were cut back, 6 bases at V and 0 bases at J, with 11 bases in the middle. This CDR3 has 14 amino acids. CDR1 and CDR2 (germline): LNHDA, SQIVND (reference sequence). CDR3 in amino acids: CASRTESMNTEAFF. The part of the CDR3 DNA that was read is TGTGCCAGTAGGACTGAGTCCATGAACACTGAA.

This clone was seen many times. Read coverage stops 3 residues before the CDR3 terminus; the germline J gene supplies the remainder. The rearrangement joins TRBV19 to TRBJ2-7; TRBD2 might be the D (6 bases). CDR1 and CDR2 (germline): LNHDA, SQIVND (reference sequence). The length of the CDR3 is 14 residues. V was trimmed by 3 bases and J by 5 bases, leaving 14 bases between them. Incomplete CDR3 DNA: TGTGCCAGTAGTATCGGGACTTACGGGGACGAG. Its protein is CASSIGTYGDE. From start to end, the CDR3 is CASSIGTYGDEQYF.

Regarding this clone: The read is 3 residues too short to cover the CDR3 end, so that end is filled in from the germline J gene. V and J are TRBV18 and TRBJ1-2; unclear D gene. CDR3 length: 16 residues. The germline gives CDR1 KGHSH, CDR2 LQKENI. CDR3 bases read: TGTGCCAGCTCACCACAGTCTCCGGGGTCCGGGAGCGGC. Translation: CASSPQSPGSGSG. The whole CDR3 reads CASSPQSPGSGSGYTF.

Of note for this clone: The observed sequence ends 3 residues before the CDR3 terminus, with the missing tail filled in from the germline J gene. This chain uses TRBV7-9 with TRBJ1-2, with D maybe TRBD1 (6 bases). In germline, CDR1 is SEHNR, CDR2 FQNEAQ (reference sequence). Trimming removed 4 bases from V and 4 bases from J, with 16 bases in between. This CDR3 is built from 15 residues. The covered CDR3 bases are TGTGCCAGCAGCTCACCACAGGGTTACCTCTATGGC. Its protein is CASSSPQGYLYG. The entire CDR3 protein is CASSSPQGYLYGYTF.

The sample holds a few counts of this clone. The CDR3 end lies 3 residues beyond the end of the read and is filled in from the germline J gene. The rearrangement links TRBV2 to TRBJ2-7; D gene uncertain. There are 12 residues in the CDR3. V dropped 6 bases and J dropped 3 bases, with 9 bases sitting between them. Germline values: CDR1 SNHLY, CDR2 FYNNEI. The CDR3 region is CASSRSNYEQYF. CDR3 DNA (partial): TGTGCCAGCAGCAGGTCGAACTACGAG.

A word on this clone: The missing CDR3 end, 3 residues past where the read stops, is filled in from the germline J gene. The genes are TRBV2 and TRBJ2-7, with TRBD2 identical over 10 bases. The germline V gene has CDR1 SNHLY and CDR2 FYNNEI. Trimming removed 5 bases from V and 2 bases from J; junction bases left unmatched: 3. CDR3 length: 14 residues. The DNA read from the CDR3 is TGTGCCAGCAGTCCGGGACTAGCGCCCTACGAG. Residues: CASSPGLAPYE. The full CDR3 is CASSPGLAPYEQYF. Together with reference TRBV2 and TRBJ2-7, the CDR3 gives the full variable domain: EPEVTQTPSHQVTQMGQEVILRCVPISNHLYFYWYRQILGQKVEFLVSFYNNEISEKSEIFDDQFSVERPDGSNFTLKIRSTKLEDSAMYFCASSPGLAPYEQYFGPGTRLTVT.

By frequency in the sample, this clone is medium-sized. The read ends 3 residues shy of where the CDR3 ends; the end is completed using the germline J gene. The chain links TRBV7-2 to TRBJ2-2; D is unresolved. The CDR3 runs 15 residues. CDR1 is SGHTA and CDR2 is FQGNSA in the germline V gene. V lost 5 bases to trimming and J lost 2 bases, with 12 bases between them. The CDR3 sequence: CASSPSVLNTGELFF. The sequenced part of the CDR3 DNA is TGTGCCAGCAGCCCTTCAGTCCTCAACACCGGGGAG.

This clone was counted ten times or more. The read finishes 3 residues shy of the CDR3 end, and the germline J gene is used to complete it. V usage is TRBV10-3 and J usage is TRBJ2-3, with D possibly being TRBD2 (6 bases). Trimming left V 7 bases short and J 2 bases short, with 16 bases between. Germline values: CDR1 ENHRY, CDR2 SYGVKD. The CDR3 sequence is 15 residues long. This chain's CDR3 is CAITGGSSITDTQYF. The DNA read from the CDR3 is TGTGCCATCACTGGGGGGAGCTCCATCACAGATACG.

In this sample, this clone turned up a few times. The CDR3 is cut off 3 residues early in the read; its end comes from the germline J gene. The chain links TRBV7-8 to TRBJ1-5, with D hard to call. The CDR3 is made up of 16 amino acids. Deletions cut 1 base from V and 2 bases from J, with 12 bases between. CDR1 is SGHVS, CDR2 FQNEAQ, per germline. CDR3 sequence reads: CASSLGQRYGNQPQHF. CDR3 bases read: TGTGCCAGCAGCTTAGGGCAAAGGTATGGCAATCAGCCC.